This T cell receptor (beta chain) is drawn from a study of T cell changes during pregnancy in multiple sclerosis. Libraries were prepared by immunoSEQ multiplex PCR; TCRdb keeps only in-frame clonotypes and omits some of them. The data hold some 44,000 clones, with roughly 85% observed a single time. This TCR came from a female donor with multiple sclerosis, enrolled in a pregnancy study. The material was CD4+ T cells from peripheral blood mononuclear cells, obtained after pregnancy.

The CDR3 protein is CATSKPGQLSYNEQFF. The CDR3 nucleotides are TGTGCCACCAGCAAGCCGGGACAGCTCTCCTACAATGAGCAGTTCTTC. The rearrangement links TRBV15 to TRBJ2-1, with 7 nucleotides matching TRBD1. Germline V gene sequence: CDR1 LNHNV, CDR2 YYDKDF (reference sequence). The V gene end was trimmed by 4 bases and the J gene end by 0 bases; junction bases not matched to a gene: 6. The CDR3 contains 16 residues.